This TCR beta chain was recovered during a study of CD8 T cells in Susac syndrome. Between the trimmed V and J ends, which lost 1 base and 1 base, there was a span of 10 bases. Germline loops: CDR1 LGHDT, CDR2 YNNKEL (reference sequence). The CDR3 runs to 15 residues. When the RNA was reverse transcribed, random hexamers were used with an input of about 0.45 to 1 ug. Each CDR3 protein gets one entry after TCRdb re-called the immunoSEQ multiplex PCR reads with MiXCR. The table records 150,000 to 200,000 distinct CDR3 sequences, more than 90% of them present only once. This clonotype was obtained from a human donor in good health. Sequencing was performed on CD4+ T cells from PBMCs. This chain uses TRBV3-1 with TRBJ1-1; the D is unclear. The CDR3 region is CASSQGPGRNTEAFF. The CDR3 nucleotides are TGTGCCAGCAGCCAAGGACCCGGGAGGAACACTGAAGCTTTCTTT. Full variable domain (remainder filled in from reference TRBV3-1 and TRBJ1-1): DTAVSQTPKYLVTQMGNDKSIKCEQNLGHDTMYWYKQDSKKFLKIMFSYNNKELIINETVPNRFSPKSPDKAHLNLHINSLELGDSAVYFCASSQGPGRNTEAFFGQGTRLTVV.